This TCR beta chain was retrieved from a study of CD8 T cells in Susac syndrome. V was clipped by 2 bases and J by 5 bases; unmatched bases: 4. Germline CDR1 reads SGHTA; CDR2 reads FQGNSA. The CDR3 runs to 14 residues. RNA in amounts of about 0.45 to 1 ug was reverse transcribed with random hexamers. TCRdb itself ran the immunoSEQ multiplex PCR reads through MiXCR, one entry per CDR3 protein. The sample shows about 120,000 distinct CDR3 sequences, roughly 94% of them seen only once. Through negative isolation, CD4+ and CD8+ T cells were obtained, while TEMRA cells were enriched using FACS. The sequence was obtained from a human donor in good health. The chain uses TRBV7-2 and TRBJ2-7; TRBD1 agrees at 9 bases. Sequenced material: CD4+ T cells from PBMCs. Here the CDR3 DNA reads TGTGCCAGCAGCTTAAGGGGGACAGGGCACGAGCAGTACTTC. It is translated as CASSLRGTGHEQYF.